Below, 13 T cell receptor beta chains from the same sample are listed, as sequenced in a study of CD8 T cells in Susac syndrome. After extraction with the RNeasy kit, 0.5 to 1 ug of the RNA was reverse transcribed using random hexamers. Each CDR3 protein is one row after TCRdb ran MiXCR on the immunoSEQ multiplex PCR reads. The sample contains some 210,000 distinct CDR3 sequences, about 95% of which appear only once. The sample comprised CD4+ T cells from PBMCs. These receptors were taken from a human donor with Susac syndrome.

Comment on this clonotype: The junction differs from germline at one of its ends, possibly a read error. The gene calls are TRBV30 and TRBJ2-3; either TRBD1 or TRBD2 may supply D (5 bases each). The CDR3 totals 14 residues. CDR1 and CDR2 from the germline V gene are GTSNPN and SVGIG (reference sequence). CDR3: CAWSSGGSTDTQYF. CDR3 in DNA: TGTGCCTGGAGTTCTGGGGGAAGCACGGATACGCAGTATTTT.

V usage is TRBV18 and J usage is TRBJ1-6, with 7 nucleotides matching TRBD1. Losses at the gene ends were 5 bases for V and 10 bases for J; bases not matched to a gene: 8. Germline V gene data show CDR1 as KGHSH and CDR2 as LQKENI. CDR3 length equals 14 residues. DNA of the CDR3: TGTGCCAGCTCAGCGGGACAGAAGAGGTCACCCCTCCACTTT. This sequence encodes CASSAGQKRSPLHF.

The genes are TRBV2 and TRBJ2-7; 7 bases line up with TRBD1. This CDR3 region has 13 residues. Trimming took 10 bases from V and 6 from J; bases not matched to a gene: 12. CDR1 SNHLY and CDR2 FYNNEI come from the germline V gene. CDR3 DNA sequence: TGTGCCACCTGCGAGAGCAGGACAGGCGAGCAGTACTTC. Its protein product is CATCESRTGEQYF.

CDR3 amino acids: CASSPRDRADTQYF. For the CDR3, the DNA is TGTGCCAGCAGTCCCCGGGATCGGGCAGATACGCAGTATTTT. This chain joins TRBV27 and TRBJ2-3; possibly TRBD2 for D (5 bases). Trimming left V 5 bases short and J 4 bases short, with 13 bases between. The CDR3 covers 14 residues. From germline, CDR1 is MNHEY and CDR2 SMNVEV (reference sequence).

This chain connects TRBV10-1 to TRBJ2-3, with D possibly being TRBD1 (6 bases). Looked up from germline, CDR1 is WNHNN and CDR2 is SYGVQD (reference sequence). The V gene lost 6 bases and the J gene lost 0 bases, with 13 bases spanning the gap. The CDR3 has 15 amino acids. The CDR3 DNA is TGCGCCAGCAGGGACAGAAACTTCAGCACAGATACGCAGTATTTT. Its protein is CASRDRNFSTDTQYF.

The rearrangement joins TRBV6-1 to TRBJ2-1; the D gene is possibly TRBD2 (5 bases). V gave up 4 bases and J gave up 0 bases, with 10 bases separating them. The germline V gene has CDR1 MNHNS and CDR2 SASEGT. This CDR3 is built from 15 residues. The CDR3 region is CASSVRRSSYNEQFF. The CDR3 coding sequence is TGTGCCAGCAGTGTTAGGAGGAGCTCCTACAATGAGCAGTTCTTC.

This rearrangement joins TRBV20-1 to TRBJ1-2, with a weak D call TRBD1 (5 bases). The CDR3 contains 15 residues. Germline V gene data show CDR1 as DFQATT and CDR2 as SNEGSKA (reference sequence). V lost 6 bases and J 1 base, leaving 18 bases between the germline ends. CDR3 DNA sequence: TGCAGTGCCGCCTTAGGGGCCTCCTTTAACTATGGCTACACCTTC. This translates into CSAALGASFNYGYTF.

Comments on this clonotype: The junction and the germline gene differ at one end; a read error may be behind it. The V gene is TRBV30, the J gene TRBJ2-1; no clear D. Germline V gives CDR1 GTSNPN, CDR2 SVGIG (reference sequence). The length of the CDR3 is 11 residues. The CDR3 nucleotides are TGTGCCCGGAGTCAGGACAATGAGCAGTTCTTC. Translation: CARSQDNEQFF.

The genes are TRBV30 and TRBJ2-3, with 7 bases fitting TRBD1. Germline CDR1 GTSNPN, CDR2 SVGIG (reference sequence). This CDR3 region has 14 residues. J gave up 1 base and V 0 bases, and 1 base lay outside the gene matches. CDR3 residues: CAWSVTGGTDTQYF. The DNA of the CDR3 is TGTGCCTGGAGTGTAACAGGGGGCACAGATACGCAGTATTTT.

This chain uses TRBV19 with TRBJ1-1; possible D gene TRBD1, 5 bases. Germline CDR1 LNHDA, CDR2 SQIVND (reference sequence). Trimming stripped 5 bases from V and 0 bases from J, with 16 bases between. This CDR3 is built from 16 residues. This CDR3 is CASSPGGAILNTEAFF. CDR3 coding DNA: TGTGCCAGTAGTCCGGGAGGGGCGATTCTGAACACTGAAGCTTTCTTT.

The V gene is TRBV3-1, the J gene TRBJ2-5; tentative D call: TRBD1 (7 bases). Germline V gene sequence: CDR1 LGHDT, CDR2 YNNKEL (reference sequence). The CDR3 consists of 15 residues. Trimming pared 0 bases from V and 7 bases from J, leaving 15 bases between. The CDR3 is CASSQDSSRGATQYF. Here the CDR3 DNA reads TGTGCCAGCAGCCAAGATTCATCCAGGGGGGCGACCCAGTACTTC.

The genes are TRBV13 and TRBJ2-2; D is unresolved. Per the germline V gene, CDR1 is PRHDT and CDR2 is FYEKMQ (reference sequence). The V end was cut by 1 base, the J end by 4 bases, with 7 bases between. CDR3 length: 14 residues. CDR3 protein: CASSLEAVTGELFF. CDR3 in DNA: TGTGCCAGCAGCTTAGAAGCAGTCACCGGGGAGCTGTTTTTT.

V is TRBV6-5 and J is TRBJ1-2, with D unclear. The V and J ends lost 7 bases and 0 bases respectively, with 9 bases between them. There are 13 residues in the CDR3. Germline V CDR1 and CDR2: MNHEY, SVGAGI. For the CDR3, the DNA is TGTGCCAGCACCCAGCGGGCTAACTATGGCTACACCTTC. Residues: CASTQRANYGYTF.